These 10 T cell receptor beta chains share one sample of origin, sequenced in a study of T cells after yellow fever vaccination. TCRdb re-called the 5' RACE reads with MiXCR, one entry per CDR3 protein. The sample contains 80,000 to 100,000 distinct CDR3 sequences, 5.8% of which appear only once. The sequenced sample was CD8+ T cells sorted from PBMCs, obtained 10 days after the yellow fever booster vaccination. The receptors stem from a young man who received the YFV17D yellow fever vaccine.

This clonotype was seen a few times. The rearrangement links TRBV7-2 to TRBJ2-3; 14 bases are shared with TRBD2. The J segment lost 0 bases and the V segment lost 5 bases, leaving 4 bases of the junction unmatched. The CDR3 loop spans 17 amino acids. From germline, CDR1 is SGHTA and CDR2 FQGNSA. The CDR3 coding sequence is TGTGCCAGCAGCCCCAGACTAGCGGGGGGGAGCACAGATACGCAGTATTTT. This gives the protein CASSPRLAGGSTDTQYF.

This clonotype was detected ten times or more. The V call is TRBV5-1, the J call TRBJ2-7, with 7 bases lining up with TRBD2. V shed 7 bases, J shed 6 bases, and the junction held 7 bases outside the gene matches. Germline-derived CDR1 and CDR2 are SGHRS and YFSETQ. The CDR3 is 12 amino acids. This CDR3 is CASGYTSAEQYF. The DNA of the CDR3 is TGCGCCAGCGGGTACACTAGCGCCGAGCAGTACTTC.

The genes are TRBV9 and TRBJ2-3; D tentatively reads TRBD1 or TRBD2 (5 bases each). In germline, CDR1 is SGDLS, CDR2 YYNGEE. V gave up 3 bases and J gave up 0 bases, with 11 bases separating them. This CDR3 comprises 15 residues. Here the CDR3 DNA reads TGTGCCAGCAGCGGGGGGAGTACAAGCACAGATACGCAGTATTTT. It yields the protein CASSGGSTSTDTQYF.

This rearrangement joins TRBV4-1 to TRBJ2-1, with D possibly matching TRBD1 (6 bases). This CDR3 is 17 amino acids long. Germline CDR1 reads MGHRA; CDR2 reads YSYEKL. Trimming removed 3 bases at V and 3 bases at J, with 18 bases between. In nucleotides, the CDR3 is TGCGCCAGCAGCCAGAGGTCTTACGGACAGAGCTACAATGAGCAGTTCTTC. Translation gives CASSQRSYGQSYNEQFF.

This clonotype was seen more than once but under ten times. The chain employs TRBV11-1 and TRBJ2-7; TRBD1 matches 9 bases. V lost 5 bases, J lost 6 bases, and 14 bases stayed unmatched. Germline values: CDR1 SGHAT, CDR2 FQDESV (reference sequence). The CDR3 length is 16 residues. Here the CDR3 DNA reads TGTGCCAGCAGCGTATACCGGGGGACAGGGAGCGGCGAGCAGTACTTC. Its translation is CASSVYRGTGSGEQYF. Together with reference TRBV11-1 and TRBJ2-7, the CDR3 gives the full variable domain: EAEVAQSPRYKITEKSQAVAFWCDPISGHATLYWYRQILGQGPELLVQFQDESVVDDSQLPKDRFSAERLKGVDSTLKIQPAELGDSAMYLCASSVYRGTGSGEQYFGPGTRLTVT.

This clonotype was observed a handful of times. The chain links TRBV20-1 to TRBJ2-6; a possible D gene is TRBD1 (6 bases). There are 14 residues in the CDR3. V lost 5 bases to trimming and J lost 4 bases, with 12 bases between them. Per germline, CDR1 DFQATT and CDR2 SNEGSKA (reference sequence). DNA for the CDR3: TGCAGTGCTCACGCAGGGGAAGGGGCCAACGTCCTGACTTTC. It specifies CSAHAGEGANVLTF.

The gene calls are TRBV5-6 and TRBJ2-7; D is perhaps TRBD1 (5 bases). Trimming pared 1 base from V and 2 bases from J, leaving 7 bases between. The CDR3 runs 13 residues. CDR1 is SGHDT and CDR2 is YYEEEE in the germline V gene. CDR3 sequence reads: CASSLSGTYEQYV. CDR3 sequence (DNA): TGTGCCAGCAGCTTGTCAGGGACCTACGAGCAGTACGTC.

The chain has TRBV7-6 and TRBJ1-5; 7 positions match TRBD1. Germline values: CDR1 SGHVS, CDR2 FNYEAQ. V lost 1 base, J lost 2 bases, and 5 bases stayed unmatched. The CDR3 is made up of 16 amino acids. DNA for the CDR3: TGTGCCAGCAGCTTAGTAGGGGGCGATGGCAATCAGCCCCAGCATTTT. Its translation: CASSLVGGDGNQPQHF.

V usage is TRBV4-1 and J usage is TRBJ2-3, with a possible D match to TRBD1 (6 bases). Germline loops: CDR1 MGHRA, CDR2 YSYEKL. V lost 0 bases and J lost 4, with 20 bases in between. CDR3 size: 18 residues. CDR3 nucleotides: TGCGCCAGCAGCCAAGATCCGCCAACAGGGATACTGCCAGATACGCAGTATTTT. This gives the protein CASSQDPPTGILPDTQYF.

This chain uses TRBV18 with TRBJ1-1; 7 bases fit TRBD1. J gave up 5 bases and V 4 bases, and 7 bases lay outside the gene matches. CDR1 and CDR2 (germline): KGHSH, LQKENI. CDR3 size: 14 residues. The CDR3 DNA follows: TGTGCCAGCTCACGCGCAGGGGGAGTAACTGAAGCTTTCTTT. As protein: CASSRAGGVTEAFF.